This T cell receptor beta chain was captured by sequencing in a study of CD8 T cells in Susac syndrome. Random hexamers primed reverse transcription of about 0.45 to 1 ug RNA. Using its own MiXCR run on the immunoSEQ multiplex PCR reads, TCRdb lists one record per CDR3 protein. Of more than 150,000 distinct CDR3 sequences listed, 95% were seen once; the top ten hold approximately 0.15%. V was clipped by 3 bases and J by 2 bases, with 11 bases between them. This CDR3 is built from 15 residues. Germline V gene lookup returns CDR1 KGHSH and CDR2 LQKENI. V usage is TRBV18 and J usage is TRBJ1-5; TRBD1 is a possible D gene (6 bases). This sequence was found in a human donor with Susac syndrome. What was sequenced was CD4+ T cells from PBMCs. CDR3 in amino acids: CASSPVAGGNQPQHF. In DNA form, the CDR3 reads TGTGCCAGCTCACCGGTAGCAGGGGGCAATCAGCCCCAGCATTTT.